This T cell receptor beta chain was retrieved from a study of vaccination and CD4 T cells after COVID-19. Study-level background: Median time from COVID diagnosis to post-COVID sampling was over 85 days (35 to 161). In culture, cells were exposed to overlapping spike peptides from SARS-CoV-2, HCoV-NL63, HCoV-OC43 and HCoV-229E.

With the Oncomine TCR Beta short-read assay, DNA from cultured CD4+ T cells was sequenced. Once CD4+ T cells had been cultured, genomic DNA was extracted from them. TCRdb reprocessed the PCR reads with MiXCR, giving one entry per CDR3 protein. The top ten clones hold less than 15% of a sample with about 15,000 distinct CDR3 sequences, around 56% of them seen once. Worth noting for this clonotype: Antigen: not known.

The treatment here: 10-day PBMC culture with coronavirus spike peptide pools or control peptides (ViraFEST assay). With peptide pools, ViraFEST first expanded antigen-specific T cells and afterwards sequenced their TCRs. The TCR was taken from a human donor who had recovered from COVID-19. The sample comprised CD4+ T cells from blood, cultured in vitro.

This chain's CDR3 is CASSLGFAQGTQPQHF. CDR3 in DNA: TGTGCCAGCAGCTTAGGTTTCGCCCAGGGGACTCAGCCCCAGCATTTT. The chain combines TRBV7-8 with TRBJ1-5; TRBD1 is a possible D gene (6 bases). V dropped 1 base and J dropped 6 bases, with 16 bases sitting between them. CDR1 SGHVS and CDR2 FQNEAQ come from the germline V gene. CDR3 length: 16 amino acids.